The source of this TCR beta chain is a study of cytotoxic CD8 clonotypes in ibrutinib-treated CLL. Concerning this clone: The antigen remains unidentified.

Sequencing was performed with immunoSEQ multiplex PCR; in TCRdb, only in-frame clones are kept and a portion is missing. The sample lists about 200,000 clones, nearly 80% seen once, with about an eighth in the top ten. General study findings and limits: Measured clonality at baseline was greater than in age-matched healthy donors and tracked with circulating CD8+ T-cell counts.

The CDR3 spans 14 residues. Germline lookup yields CDR1 LNHDA and CDR2 SQIVND (reference sequence). V lost 3 bases and J lost 5; bases outside the gene matches: 3. The genes are TRBV19 and TRBJ1-1, with 10 bases fitting TRBD1. The source material was PBMCs, sampled after 12 months of ibrutinib treatment. The sequence was obtained from a human donor with chronic lymphocytic leukemia. The CDR3 DNA is TGTGCCAGTAGTATCGACAGGGGGCCAACTGAAGCTTTCTTT. It yields the protein CASSIDRGPTEAFF. The full variable domain, rest sourced from reference TRBV19 and TRBJ1-1, is DGGITQSPKYLFRKEGQNVTLSCEQNLNHDAMYWYRQDPGQGLRLIYYSQIVNDFQKGDIAEGYSVSREKKESFPLTVTSAQKNPTAFYLCASSIDRGPTEAFFGQGTRLTVV.